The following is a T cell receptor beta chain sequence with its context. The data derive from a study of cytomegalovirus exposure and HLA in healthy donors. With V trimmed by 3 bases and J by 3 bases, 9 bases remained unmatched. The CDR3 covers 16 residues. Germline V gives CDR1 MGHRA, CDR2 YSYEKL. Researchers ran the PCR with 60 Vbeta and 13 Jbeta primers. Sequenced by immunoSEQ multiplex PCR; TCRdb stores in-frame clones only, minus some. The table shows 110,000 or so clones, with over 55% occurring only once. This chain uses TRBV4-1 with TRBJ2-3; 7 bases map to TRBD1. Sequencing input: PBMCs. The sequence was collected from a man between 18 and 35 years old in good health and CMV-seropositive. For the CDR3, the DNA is TGCGCCAGCAGCCATCAGGAGAACAGGGGAACAGATACGCAGTATTTT. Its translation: CASSHQENRGTDTQYF.